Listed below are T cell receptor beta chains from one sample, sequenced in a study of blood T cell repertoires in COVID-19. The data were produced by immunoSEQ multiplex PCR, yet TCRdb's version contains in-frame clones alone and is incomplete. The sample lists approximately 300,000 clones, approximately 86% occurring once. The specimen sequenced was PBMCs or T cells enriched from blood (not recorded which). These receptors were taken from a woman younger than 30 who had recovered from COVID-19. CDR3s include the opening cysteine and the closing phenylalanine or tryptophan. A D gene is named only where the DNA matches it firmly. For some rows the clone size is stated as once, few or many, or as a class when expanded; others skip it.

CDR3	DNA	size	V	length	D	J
CASSPIGDEKLFF	TGTGCCAGCAGCCCGATCGGTGATGAAAAACTGTTTTTT	NA	TRBV9	13	NA	TRBJ1-4
CASRQTLGQPGVSSYNEQFF	TGTGCCAGCAGACAAACCCTGGGACAGCCTGGAGTAAGCTCCTACAATGAGCAGTTCTTC	few	TRBV28	20	TRBD1	TRBJ2-1
CASSGLGTGRANYGYTF	TGTGCCAGCAGCGGACTCGGGACAGGGCGAGCTAACTATGGCTACACCTTC	NA	TRBV9	17	TRBD1	TRBJ1-2
CASSVEGRNTIYF	TGTGCCAGCAGCGTAGAGGGGAGAAACACCATATATTTT	once	TRBV9	13	NA	TRBJ1-3
CASSTFGTGSADTQYF	TGCGCCAGCAGCACGTTCGGGACAGGGTCGGCAGATACGCAGTATTTT	NA	TRBV5-1	16	TRBD1	TRBJ2-3
CASRSLREGEFRSGELFF	TGTGCAAGTCGCTCCCTCCGCGAGGGTGAATTCAGGTCCGGGGAGCTGTTTTTT	few	TRBV12-2	18	NA	TRBJ2-2
CASSALTSSDEQYF	TGTGCCAGCAGCGCTCTGACTAGCTCCGACGAGCAGTACTTC	NA	TRBV9	14	TRBD2	TRBJ2-7
CASSPGGAETQYF	TGTGCCAGCAGTCCCGGCGGTGCCGAGACCCAGTACTTC	NA	TRBV27	13	NA	TRBJ2-5
CASCRGQGNSPLHF	TGTGCCAGCTGTCGCGGACAGGGGAATTCACCCCTCCACTTT	NA	TRBV18	14	TRBD1	TRBJ1-6
CASSSTPDRGQETQYF	TGCGCCAGCAGCTCGACCCCGGACAGGGGGCAGGAGACCCAGTACTTC	NA	TRBV5-1	16	TRBD1	TRBJ2-5
CASSFGQIYEQYF	TGTGCCAGCAGTTTCGGACAGATCTACGAGCAGTACTTC	once	TRBV28	13	NA	TRBJ2-7
CASSQGDRFDYNEQFF	TGTGCCAGCAGCCAAGGGGACAGGTTCGACTACAATGAGCAGTTCTTC	NA	TRBV4-2	16	TRBD1	TRBJ2-1
CASNPGALGQVVRSNYGYTF	TGCGCCAGCAATCCAGGGGCTTTAGGACAGGTAGTAAGATCTAACTATGGCTACACCTTC	NA	TRBV5-1	20	TRBD1	TRBJ1-2
CASSLLLAAYEQYF	TGCGCCAGCAGCCTTCTCCTCGCGGCCTACGAGCAGTACTTC	few	TRBV5-1	14	NA	TRBJ2-7
CASSPSRWLQETQYF	TGTGCCAGCAGTCCTAGTAGGTGGCTCCAAGAGACCCAGTACTTC	few	TRBV25-1	15	NA	TRBJ2-5
CASSSSGQPREKLFF	TGCGCCAGCAGCTCCAGTGGACAGCCCAGGGAAAAACTGTTTTTT	NA	TRBV5-1	15	NA	TRBJ1-4
CASRSSGSSYNEQFF	TGCGCCAGCAGGTCTAGCGGGAGTTCCTACAATGAGCAGTTCTTC	NA	TRBV5-1	15	TRBD2	TRBJ2-1
CASSESTSGGLLGTDTQYF	TGCGCCAGCAGTGAGTCGACTAGCGGGGGCCTTTTGGGCACAGATACGCAGTATTTT	few	TRBV10-2	19	TRBD2	TRBJ2-3
CASSESRTSGRPDTQYF	TGCGCCAGCAGTGAGTCCCGGACTAGCGGGAGACCAGATACGCAGTATTTT	NA	TRBV10-1	17	TRBD2	TRBJ2-3
CASSLRAGGWDTQYF	TGTGCCAGCAGCCTCAGAGCGGGGGGTTGGGATACGCAGTATTTT	NA	TRBV13	15	TRBD2	TRBJ2-3
CASSYREGNSPLHF	TGTGCCAGCAGTTACCGGGAGGGCAACTCACCCCTCCACTTT	NA	TRBV6-5	14	NA	TRBJ1-6
CASSETLHRADTQYF	TGCGCCAGCAGTGAGACGCTACACAGGGCAGATACGCAGTATTTT	once	TRBV10-2	15	NA	TRBJ2-3
CASSLLGQSSHSGYTF	TGCGCCAGCAGCCTACTAGGGCAGTCATCTCATAGTGGCTACACCTTC	NA	TRBV5-1	16	NA	TRBJ1-2
CASSPPRQGPNNEQFF	TGTGCCAGCAGCCCACCCCGACAGGGGCCCAACAATGAGCAGTTCTTC	NA	TRBV5-4	16	TRBD1	TRBJ2-1
CASSRGPGTSGRAAETQYF	TGTGCCAGCAGCCGAGGTCCCGGGACTAGCGGGAGGGCCGCAGAGACCCAGTACTTC	NA	TRBV11-3	19	TRBD2	TRBJ2-5
CASSNLGLAGYEQYF	TGTGCCAGCAGCAACCTGGGACTAGCTGGCTACGAGCAGTACTTC	few	TRBV7-9	15	TRBD2	TRBJ2-7
CASTRRQGPNTEAFF	TGTGCCAGCACCCGCCGACAGGGTCCCAACACTGAAGCTTTCTTT	NA	TRBV3-1/TRBV3-2	15	TRBD1	TRBJ1-1
CASISGDHEQFF	TGTGCCAGCATCTCAGGGGACCATGAGCAGTTCTTC	NA	TRBV9	12	NA	TRBJ2-1
CASSLGRERALALEQYF	TGTGCCAGCAGCTTAGGGCGGGAGCGGGCCCTCGCACTCGAGCAGTACTTC	NA	TRBV7-9	17	TRBD2	TRBJ2-7
CATSRDLPPGELFF	TGTGCCACCAGCAGAGATCTCCCTCCCGGGGAGCTGTTTTTT	NA	TRBV15	14	NA	TRBJ2-2
CASSQGWRGAGELFF	TGCGCCAGCAGCCAAGGGTGGAGGGGCGCCGGGGAGCTGTTTTTT	NA	TRBV4-1	15	NA	TRBJ2-2
CASSSWSVTEAFF	TGTGCCAGCAGCTCTTGGAGCGTCACTGAAGCTTTCTTT	once	TRBV7-3	13	NA	TRBJ1-1
CASRDKSTGELFF	TGTGCCAGCCGGGACAAGAGCACCGGGGAGCTGTTTTTT	NA	TRBV7-9	13	NA	TRBJ2-2
CASSPGLAGGRWGEQFF	TGTGCCAGCAGCCCGGGACTAGCGGGGGGGAGATGGGGTGAGCAGTTCTTC	NA	TRBV11-3	17	TRBD2	TRBJ2-1
CASSGTRQGSNYGYTF	TGTGCCAGCAGTGGGACCCGACAGGGATCTAACTATGGCTACACCTTC	NA	TRBV6-1	16	TRBD1	TRBJ1-2
CASTPGTGGSRYGYTF	TGTGCCAGTACCCCCGGGACAGGGGGTTCAAGGTATGGCTACACCTTC	NA	TRBV19	16	TRBD1	TRBJ1-2